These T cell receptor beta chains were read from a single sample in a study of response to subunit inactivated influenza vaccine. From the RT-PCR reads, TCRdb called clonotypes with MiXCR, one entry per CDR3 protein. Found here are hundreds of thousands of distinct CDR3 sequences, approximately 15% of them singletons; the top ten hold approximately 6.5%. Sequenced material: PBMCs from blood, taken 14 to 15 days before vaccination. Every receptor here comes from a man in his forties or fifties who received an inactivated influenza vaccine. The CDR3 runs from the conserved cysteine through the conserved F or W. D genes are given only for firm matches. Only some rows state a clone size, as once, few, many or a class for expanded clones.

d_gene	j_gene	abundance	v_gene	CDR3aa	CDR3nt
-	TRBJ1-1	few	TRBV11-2	CASSLPQILNTEAFF	TGTGCCAGCAGCCTGCCACAGATATTGAACACTGAAGCTTTCTTT
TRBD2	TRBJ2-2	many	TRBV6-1	CASIPLAGNTGELFF	TGTGCCAGCATCCCTCTAGCGGGGAACACCGGGGAGCTGTTTTTT
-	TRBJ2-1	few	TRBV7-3	CASSLTPTGRSYNEQFF	TGTGCCAGCAGCTTAACACCCACAGGGAGGTCCTACAATGAGCAGTTCTTC
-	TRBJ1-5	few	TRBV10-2	CASTDSDNQPQHF	TGCGCCAGCACAGACAGCGACAATCAGCCCCAGCATTTT
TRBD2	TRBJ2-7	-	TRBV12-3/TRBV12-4	CASSILGGFGEQYF	TGTGCCAGCAGTATCCTCGGGGGGTTTGGGGAGCAGTACTTC
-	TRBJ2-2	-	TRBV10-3	CAITEDPYTGELFF	TGTGCCATAACTGAGGACCCATACACCGGGGAGCTGTTTTTT
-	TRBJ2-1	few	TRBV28	CASSALGRDEQFF	TGTGCCAGCAGTGCCCTCGGCCGGGATGAGCAGTTCTTC
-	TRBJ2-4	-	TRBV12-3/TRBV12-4	CASSTLKNIQYF	TGTGCCAGCAGTACCTTAAAAAACATTCAGTACTTC
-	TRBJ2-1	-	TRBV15	CATGKRTGHNEQFF	TGTGCCACCGGGAAGCGAACGGGCCACAATGAGCAGTTCTTC
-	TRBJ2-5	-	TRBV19	CASSPVGGETQYF	TGTGCCAGTAGCCCAGTGGGTGGAGAGACCCAGTACTTC
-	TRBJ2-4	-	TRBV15	CATSRRGGAKNIQYF	TGTGCCACCAGCAGGCGTGGGGGGGCCAAAAACATTCAGTACTTC
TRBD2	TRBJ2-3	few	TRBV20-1	CSARDRAAGPTDTQYF	TGCAGTGCTAGAGATCGTGCAGCGGGACCCACAGATACGCAGTATTTT
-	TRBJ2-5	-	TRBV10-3	CAISEAGETQYF	TGTGCCATCAGTGAGGCGGGGGAGACCCAGTACTTC
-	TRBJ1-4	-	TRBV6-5	CASSPGFEKLFF	TGTGCCAGCAGTCCGGGATTCGAAAAACTGTTTTTT
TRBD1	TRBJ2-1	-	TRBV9	CASSVDREVGEQFF	TGTGCCAGCAGCGTTGACAGGGAAGTAGGTGAGCAGTTCTTC
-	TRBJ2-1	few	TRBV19	CASSIVLGGEQFF	TGTGCCAGTAGTATAGTTTTGGGGGGTGAGCAGTTCTTC
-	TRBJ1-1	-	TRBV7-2	CASSLLARPEAFF	TGTGCCAGCAGCTTATTGGCAAGACCTGAAGCTTTCTTT
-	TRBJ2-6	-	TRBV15	CATRGSGANVLTF	TGTGCCACGAGGGGCTCTGGGGCCAACGTCCTGACTTTC
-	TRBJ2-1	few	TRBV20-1	CSASRESSYNEQFF	TGCAGTGCTAGCCGGGAGTCCTCCTACAATGAGCAGTTCTTC
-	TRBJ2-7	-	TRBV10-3	CAISERGEGSYEQYF	TGTGCCATCAGTGAGCGTGGTGAGGGTTCCTACGAGCAGTACTTC
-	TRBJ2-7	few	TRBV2	CASSDKVWQYF	TGTGCCAGCAGTGACAAGGTGTGGCAGTACTTC
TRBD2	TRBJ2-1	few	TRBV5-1	CASSEGTSGSSYNEQFF	TGCGCCAGCAGCGAGGGGACTAGCGGGAGCTCCTACAATGAGCAGTTCTTC
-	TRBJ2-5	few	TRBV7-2	CASSVTWQETQYF	TGTGCCAGCAGCGTAACTTGGCAAGAGACCCAGTACTTC
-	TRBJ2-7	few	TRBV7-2	CASSSGGAGTPYEQYF	TGTGCCAGCAGCTCCGGCGGCGCCGGGACTCCGTACGAGCAGTACTTC
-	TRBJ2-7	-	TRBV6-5	CAPGWGEGEQYF	TGTGCCCCAGGGTGGGGAGAGGGCGAGCAGTACTTC